This T cell receptor beta chain appears in the sequencing data of a study of neurological immune-mediated disorders. The germline CDR1 and CDR2 sequences are SGHRS and YFSETQ. This CDR3 has 15 residues. V was trimmed by 0 bases and J by 6 bases, leaving 13 bases between them. This clonotype was recorded at least ten times. Described time point: longitudinal time-point 3. One entry per CDR3 protein, called by TCRdb with MiXCR from the 5' RACE reads. This sample has approximately 80,000 distinct CDR3 sequences; roughly 4.5% occur once, and the top ten carry 5.7%. The source of this sequence is a woman aged 55-69 years with multiple sclerosis. The specimen was PBMCs. This rearrangement joins TRBV5-1 to TRBJ2-1, with a possible D match to TRBD1 (6 bases). CDR3 loop: CASSLVPGTPNEQFF. Here the CDR3 DNA reads TGCGCCAGCAGCTTGGTGCCCGGGACACCCAATGAGCAGTTCTTC.